These 10 T cell receptor beta chains were sequenced from one sample in a study of early T cells in non-severe SARS-CoV-2 infection. TCRdb used MiXCR to reprocess the 5' RACE reads, holding one entry per CDR3 protein. The sample records roughly 53,000 distinct CDR3 sequences, less than 9.5% being singletons. The material was whole blood, obtained at baseline. These receptor sequences come from an adult who was a healthcare worker with PCR-confirmed SARS-CoV-2 infection or an uninfected control (not recorded which).

This clonotype was found many times. The genes are TRBV7-2 and TRBJ2-2, with a weak D call TRBD2 (6 bases). CDR1 and CDR2 (germline): SGHTA, FQGNSA. V lost 3 bases, J lost 7 bases, and 9 bases lay in between. The CDR3 covers 13 residues. The CDR3 coding sequence is TGTGCCAGCAGCTTCTCCGGGGGCGGGGAGCTGTTTTTT. Translation: CASSFSGGGELFF.

The rearrangement links TRBV6-5 to TRBJ2-5, with TRBD2 identical over 10 bases. The V and J ends lost 4 bases and 5 bases, in that order; junction bases with no gene match: 7. CDR3 length: 15 amino acids. Per germline, CDR1 MNHEY and CDR2 SVGAGI. The CDR3 nucleotides are TGTGCCAGCAGTTCACCACTAGCGGGGAAGGAGACCCAGTACTTC. This sequence encodes CASSSPLAGKETQYF.

This clonotype was detected ten times or more. The CDR3 DNA is TGTGCCAGCTCACCCGCGGAGGGCTTTCAGCCCCAGCATTTT. It is translated as CASSPAEGFQPQHF. The chain couples TRBV18 to TRBJ1-5; D not certain. The V gene lost 3 bases and the J gene lost 6 bases, with 12 bases spanning the gap. The CDR3 has 14 amino acids. Germline V gene lookup returns CDR1 KGHSH and CDR2 LQKENI.

The gene calls are TRBV7-2 and TRBJ2-4; 8 bases map to TRBD2. Germline loops: CDR1 SGHTA, CDR2 FQGNSA. This CDR3 comprises 17 residues. The junction had 14 bases not matched to a gene; V was cut back by 4 bases and J by 6 bases. The CDR3 coding sequence is TGTGCCAGCAGCTCCCCTGGAAGGCAGCGGGGGCTAAACATTCAGTACTTC. Translating it yields CASSSPGRQRGLNIQYF.

This clonotype appeared many times. The CDR3 region is CASSEAPKGWGYTEAFF. The CDR3 DNA reads TGTGCCAGCAGTGAAGCCCCCAAGGGTTGGGGATACACTGAAGCTTTCTTT. The V gene is TRBV2, the J gene TRBJ1-1; D gene uncertain. The CDR3 extends over 17 amino acids. Germline V gene data show CDR1 as SNHLY and CDR2 as FYNNEI. Trimming shortened V by 0 bases and J by 3 bases, and 17 bases separated the two germline ends.

Only a few counts were recorded for this clonotype. This chain links TRBV18 with TRBJ1-2, with a possible D match to TRBD1 (5 bases). V lost 5 bases to trimming and J lost 3 bases, with 10 bases between them. This CDR3 has 13 residues. Per germline, CDR1 KGHSH and CDR2 LQKENI. The CDR3 DNA reads as TGTGCCAGCTCAACGGACAAGGACTATGGCTACACCTTC. Translation: CASSTDKDYGYTF.

This clonotype was detected many times. V gene TRBV2 combines with J gene TRBJ2-1, with 8 bases that match TRBD2. Germline assignment: CDR1 SNHLY and CDR2 FYNNEI. The CDR3 length is 15 residues. Losses at the gene ends were 2 bases for V and 7 bases for J; bases not matched to a gene: 7. CDR3 in amino acids: CASSELAGGSNEQFF. Written as DNA, the CDR3 is TGTGCCAGCAGTGAACTGGCGGGAGGTTCAAATGAGCAGTTCTTC.

The chain uses TRBV12-3 or TRBV12-4 and TRBJ1-4, with D unclear. The CDR3 contains 15 residues. V was shortened by 0 bases and J by 5 bases, with 10 bases between the two germline ends. The CDR3 reads CASSLALATNEKLFF. Written as DNA, the CDR3 is TGTGCCAGCAGTTTAGCTCTGGCGACAAATGAAAAACTGTTTTTT.

This clonotype has a handful of counts. The chain uses TRBV5-8 and TRBJ2-7; 10 bases agree with TRBD1. From germline, CDR1 is SGHTS and CDR2 YDEGEE. The CDR3 is made up of 15 amino acids. V lost 4 bases to trimming and J lost 5 bases; unmatched junction nucleotides: 9. CDR3 sequence: CASSRLGQGSDEQYF. The CDR3 DNA follows: TGTGCCAGCAGCAGGTTGGGACAGGGGAGTGACGAGCAGTACTTC.

The chain employs TRBV2 and TRBJ2-7, with TRBD1 matching 9 bases. Trimming at V came to 6 bases and at J to 5 bases, leaving 11 bases not matched to a gene. The germline V gene has CDR1 SNHLY and CDR2 FYNNEI. The CDR3 loop spans 15 amino acids. CDR3 loop: CASRPPGQGRDEQYF. DNA of the CDR3: TGTGCCAGCAGGCCTCCGGGACAGGGCAGAGACGAGCAGTACTTC.